This entry lists 10 T cell receptor beta chains sequenced from one sample in a study of CD8+ T cells in alopecia areata. Extracted RNA was reverse transcribed, and the resulting cDNA served as sequencing template. Produced via immunoSEQ multiplex PCR; TCRdb's table is partial and in-frame only. The data contain about 210,000 clones, over 60% of them singletons. Treatment denoted: oral pan-JAK inhibitor, 5-10 mg twice daily. Sequencing was performed on CD4+ T cells sorted from blood, taken at week 4, from a patient treated with tofacitinib. The receptors were gathered from a human donor with alopecia areata.

The rearrangement joins TRBV14 to TRBJ2-1; no clear D gene. Trimming cost V 1 base and J 4 bases, with 8 bases left between them. The CDR3 length is 14 residues. In germline, CDR1 is SGHDN, CDR2 FVKESK. The CDR3 bases are TGTGCCAGCAGCCAAGTATCGCCGTACAATGAGCAGTTCTTC. It translates to CASSQVSPYNEQFF. The full variable domain, with the rest looked up from reference TRBV14 and TRBJ2-1, is EAGVTQFPSHSVIEKGQTVTLRCDPISGHDNLYWYRRVMGKEIKFLLHFVKESKQDESGMPNNRFLAERTGGTYSTLKVQPAELEDSGVYFCASSQVSPYNEQFFGPGTRLTVL.

This clone was picked up a small number of times. Distinct nucleotide sequences in the sample also encode this CDR3. The chain recombines TRBV30 with TRBJ1-6; D is unclear. The CDR3 consists of 13 residues. Trimming took off 2 bases at V and 5 bases at J, with 7 bases between the two ends. CDR1 is GTSNPN, CDR2 SVGIG, per germline (reference sequence). The DNA of the CDR3 is TGTGCCTGGAGTACACGGGATAATTCACCCCTCCACTTT. Translated: CAWSTRDNSPLHF.

Only one count was recorded for this clone. In nucleotides, the CDR3 is TGCGCCAGCAGCTTGCGAGGGGCGAACACCGGGGAGCTGTTTTTT. Its protein product is CASSLRGANTGELFF. The chain couples TRBV5-1 to TRBJ2-2; D tentatively reads TRBD1 or TRBD2 (5 bases each). V dropped 1 base and J dropped 0 bases, with 7 bases sitting between them. The V gene's germline CDR1 is SGHRS and CDR2 YFSETQ. This CDR3 has 15 amino acids.

This clone was observed a handful of times. CDR3: CASSQGESYGYTF. The DNA for the CDR3 is TGCGCCAGCAGCCAAGGGGAGAGCTATGGCTACACCTTC. The chain employs TRBV4-1 and TRBJ1-2; no reliable D call. V was clipped by 1 base and J by 4 bases, with 7 bases between them. Germline CDR1 reads MGHRA; CDR2 reads YSYEKL. The CDR3 runs to 13 residues.

This chain links TRBV7-2 with TRBJ1-5; D might be TRBD1 (5 bases). The CDR3 loop spans 17 amino acids. The germline V gene has CDR1 SGHTA and CDR2 FQGNSA. The V end lost 5 bases, the J end lost 2 bases, and 19 bases lay between the germline ends. CDR3 sequence reads: CASSPSGGRVGNQPQHF. The CDR3 nucleotides are TGTGCCAGCAGCCCATCTGGGGGGAGGGTTGGCAATCAGCCCCAGCATTTT.

The rearrangement links TRBV5-1 to TRBJ2-3, with D uncertain. V was trimmed by 1 base and J by 2 bases, leaving 5 bases between them. The CDR3 runs 13 residues. The germline gives CDR1 SGHRS, CDR2 YFSETQ. CDR3 amino acids: CASSLTPTDTQYF. DNA for the CDR3: TGCGCCAGCAGCTTGACGCCCACAGATACGCAGTATTTT.

The table lists this clone with a few counts. V gene TRBV29-1 combines with J gene TRBJ1-4; D not resolved. CDR3 length equals 13 residues. The germline V gene has CDR1 SQVTM and CDR2 ANQGSEA. Trimming cost V 7 bases and J 5 bases, with 14 bases left between them. The CDR3, as DNA: TGCAGCGCCTTGACGGACGTAAATGAAAAACTGTTTTTT. Its protein is CSALTDVNEKLFF.

The V and J genes are TRBV30 and TRBJ1-6; D is perhaps TRBD1 (5 bases). This CDR3 is built from 11 residues. Germline V gene lookup returns CDR1 GTSNPN and CDR2 SVGIG (reference sequence). V lost 2 bases and J 9 bases, leaving 5 bases between the germline ends. For the CDR3, the DNA is TGTGCCTGGAGTACAGGTTCACCCCTCCACTTT. Protein sequence: CAWSTGSPLHF. Drawing the rest from reference TRBV30 and TRBJ1-6, the complete variable domain is SQTIHQWPATLVQPVGSPLSLECTVEGTSNPNLYWYRQAAGRGLQLLFYSVGIGQISSEVPQNLSASRPQDRQFILSSKKLLLSDSGFYLCAWSTGSPLHFGNGTRLTVT.

This sequence joins TRBV27 and TRBJ1-5; no clear D. This CDR3 has 14 residues. Trimming stripped 0 bases from V and 7 bases from J, with 10 bases between. Germline lookup yields CDR1 MNHEY and CDR2 SMNVEV (reference sequence). The CDR3 nucleotides read TGTGCCAGCAGTTTATCTGGGCCAGACCAGCCCCAGCATTTT. Protein sequence: CASSLSGPDQPQHF.

In its sample, this clone was seen a few times. The rearrangement uses TRBV7-9 and TRBJ2-2; D is unresolved. Trimming removed 1 base at V and 2 bases at J, with 8 bases between. Germline CDR1 and CDR2: SEHNR and FQNEAQ (reference sequence). The CDR3 runs to 15 residues. CDR3 residues: CASSLGLGNTGELFF. CDR3 nucleotide sequence: TGTGCCAGCAGCTTAGGATTGGGCAACACCGGGGAGCTGTTTTTT.